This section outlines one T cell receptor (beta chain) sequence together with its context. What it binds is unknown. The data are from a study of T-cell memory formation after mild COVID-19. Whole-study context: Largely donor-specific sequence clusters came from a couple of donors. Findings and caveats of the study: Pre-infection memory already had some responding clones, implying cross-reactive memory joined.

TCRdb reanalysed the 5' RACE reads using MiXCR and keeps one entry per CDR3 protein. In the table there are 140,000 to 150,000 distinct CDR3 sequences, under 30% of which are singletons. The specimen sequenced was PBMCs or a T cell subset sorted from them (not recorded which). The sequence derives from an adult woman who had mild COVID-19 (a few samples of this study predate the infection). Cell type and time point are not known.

CDR3 nucleotide sequence: TGTGCCAGCAGCCCCGACAAGAACGAGGGAGCTTTCTTT. Its translation: CASSPDKNEGAFF. The V and J genes are TRBV3-1 and TRBJ1-1; D ambiguous. Germline V gives CDR1 LGHDT, CDR2 YNNKEL (reference sequence). The CDR3 sequence is 13 residues long. V was pared by 4 bases and J by 10 bases, with 16 bases between.